This section outlines one T cell receptor beta chain sequence together with its context. The Seattle site enrolled patients during active infection and followed them longitudinally. The sample originates from a study of blood T cell repertoires in COVID-19. Study-level information: The origin of the acute and convalescent COVID-19 samples was the United States, Italy and Spain. Nucleic acid was either cDNA or gDNA, and it came from T cells, B-cell-depleted T cells, or PBMCs.

As originally analysed: Amplification of reference gene primers was used by the study to estimate nucleated cell counts. The method was immunoSEQ multiplex PCR; TCRdb's version includes in-frame clones alone and lacks a portion of them. The DNA was the basis for D and trimming; V, J and clone size are from that table. The sample lists some 400,000 clones, about 87% occurring once. This CDR3 is 16 amino acids long. V was pared by 2 bases and J by 1 base, with 4 bases of the junction left unmatched. The germline CDR1 and CDR2 sequences are SGHRS and YFSETQ. Sequencing was carried out using peripheral blood. The source of this sequence is a woman younger than 45 with COVID-19, enrolled during active disease. The gene calls are TRBV5-1 and TRBJ2-3, with 10 positions matching TRBD2. The CDR3 loop is CASSFGTSDGTDTQYF. For the CDR3, the DNA is TGCGCCAGCAGCTTCGGGACTAGCGATGGCACAGATACGCAGTATTTT. The full variable domain, completed using reference TRBV5-1 and TRBJ2-3, is KAGVTQTPRYLIKTRGQQVTLSCSPISGHRSVSWYQQTPGQGLQFLFEYFSETQRNKGNFPGRFSGRQFSNSRSEMNVSTLELGDSALYLCASSFGTSDGTDTQYFGPGTRLTVL.